Included here is one T cell receptor beta chain sequence, with context. This specimen comes from a study of blood T cell repertoires in COVID-19. About the research overall: Nucleic acid was either cDNA or gDNA, and it came from T cells, B-cell-depleted T cells, or PBMCs.

Generated by immunoSEQ multiplex PCR, the TCRdb table keeps only in-frame clones and is missing some. Among 240,000 or so clones listed, around four fifths were seen once. This CDR3 has 13 amino acids. V gave up 7 bases and J gave up 0 bases, with 9 bases separating them. This clonotype was sampled from a woman aged 55-69 years with active or convalescent COVID-19. The chain joins TRBV12-3 or TRBV12-4 to TRBJ1-1; unclear D gene. Sequencing was performed on peripheral blood. CDR3 protein: CASTTAVNTEAFF. CDR3 nucleotides: TGTGCCAGCACGACGGCGGTGAACACTGAAGCTTTCTTT.